The entry below describes one T cell receptor (beta chain). Its antigen is not identified. Thyroid surgery had not been preceded by any treatment in any patient. Source study methods: CDR3 differences across clinicopathological groups were used to build a distant-metastasis classifier for papillary thyroid cancer. TCRdb re-called the PCR reads through MiXCR. The V and J calls shown here were made by TCRdb, not taken from the authors' results. This sample has approximately 15,000 clones, with roughly an eighth found just once. The data were obtained in a study of metastatic and nonmetastatic thyroid tumors. On the study more broadly: Malignant and benign thyroid patients had repertoires compared in peripheral blood and tumor or nodule tissue. General study findings and limits: Malignant tumors reportedly showed significantly higher TCR beta diversity than benign nodules in both blood and tumor.

V gave up 1 base and J gave up 4 bases; unmatched junction bases: 15. The CDR3 runs to 19 residues. CDR1 and CDR2 from the germline V gene are SGHTA and FQGTGA. Source material: tumor tissue. The rearrangement joins TRBV7-3 to TRBJ1-2, with TRBD1 matching 10 bases. This TCR was recovered from a female donor with papillary thyroid cancer or a benign thyroid nodule (not recorded which). Some clones in this sample may be carry-over from other donors' samples. The CDR3 region has the DNA TGTGCCAGCAGCTTAAGGATCCTCGCCGGGACAGGGGTCGGCTATGGCTACACCTTC. The encoded protein is CASSLRILAGTGVGYGYTF.